Below, 31 T cell receptor beta chains from the same sample are listed, as sequenced in a study of blood T cell repertoires in COVID-19. Produced via immunoSEQ multiplex PCR; TCRdb's table is partial and in-frame only. Of tens of thousands of clones listed, about 90% are singletons. The sequenced sample consisted of peripheral blood. Receptor source: a woman aged 45 to 65 in a cohort sampled during active COVID-19.

This chain joins TRBV10-3 and TRBJ1-6, with a weak D call TRBD1 (6 bases). V was trimmed by 0 bases and J by 7 bases, leaving 13 bases between them. The CDR3 has 16 amino acids. Germline assignment: CDR1 ENHRY and CDR2 SYGVKD. The CDR3 spells CAISESAGVTNSPLHF. The DNA of the CDR3 is TGTGCCATCAGTGAGTCGGCAGGGGTTACCAATTCACCCCTCCACTTT.

The chain couples TRBV27 to TRBJ2-2; 7 bases align to TRBD1. The CDR3 length is 13 residues. Per germline, CDR1 MNHEY and CDR2 SMNVEV (reference sequence). V lost 1 base, J lost 8 bases, and 1 base stayed unmatched. The DNA for the CDR3 is TGTGCCAGCAGTTTATTCAGGGGGGGGGAGCTGTTTTTT. Residues: CASSLFRGGELFF.

This chain joins TRBV30 and TRBJ2-7; TRBD1 matches 8 bases. With V trimmed by 1 base and J by 4 bases, 12 bases remained unmatched. CDR1 and CDR2 (germline): GTSNPN, SVGIG (reference sequence). CDR3 length: 16 residues. Here the CDR3 DNA reads TGTGCCTGGAGTGCCTCAAGACAGGGGCTTGCGTACGAGCAGTACTTC. Its translation: CAWSASRQGLAYEQYF.

The rearrangement links TRBV7-9 to TRBJ2-3; 9 bases agree with TRBD2. The CDR3 covers 17 residues. Germline values: CDR1 SEHNR, CDR2 FQNEAQ (reference sequence). Germline trimming cut 4 bases from V and 7 bases from J; bases unmatched to any gene: 15. DNA of the CDR3: TGTGCCAGCAGCTCACCCTTCAGACTAGCGGAACAGTATACGCAGTATTTT. This encodes CASSSPFRLAEQYTQYF.

The V and J genes are TRBV6-6 and TRBJ2-7; 8 bases fit TRBD1. The CDR3 totals 14 residues. The junction had 8 bases not matched to a gene; V was cut back by 6 bases and J by 4 bases. Germline V gene lookup returns CDR1 MNHNY and CDR2 SVGAGI (reference sequence). The CDR3 coding sequence is TGTGCCAGCAGGATCCATCGGGACAGGTACGAGCAGTACTTC. Its protein is CASRIHRDRYEQYF.

The genes are TRBV11-2 and TRBJ1-1, with D maybe TRBD1 (5 bases). CDR3 length equals 14 residues. Germline V gene sequence: CDR1 SGHAT, CDR2 FQNNGV. V was trimmed by 6 bases and J by 0 bases, leaving 11 bases between them. The DNA for the CDR3 is TGTGCCAGCAGGCCTGGGACTTTGAACACTGAAGCTTTCTTT. This sequence encodes CASRPGTLNTEAFF.

V is TRBV9 and J is TRBJ2-2; D is possibly TRBD1 (6 bases). The CDR3 totals 14 residues. The V gene lost 7 bases and the J gene lost 2 bases, with 12 bases spanning the gap. The germline CDR1 and CDR2 sequences are SGDLS and YYNGEE. The chain's CDR3 is CASGQGRNTGELFF. CDR3 DNA: TGTGCCAGCGGCCAGGGGAGAAACACCGGGGAGCTGTTTTTT.

V is TRBV19 and J is TRBJ1-2; D remains unclear. Germline lookup yields CDR1 LNHDA and CDR2 SQIVND (reference sequence). The V gene lost 6 bases and the J gene lost 2 bases, with 10 bases spanning the gap. The CDR3 contains 13 residues. In nucleotides, the CDR3 is TGTGCCAGTAGCTTAGATTTCAACTATGGCTACACCTTC. It translates to CASSLDFNYGYTF.

Here the CDR3 reads CASRLQGLDQPQHF. The CDR3 bases are TGTGCCAGCAGGCTACAGGGGCTCGATCAGCCCCAGCATTTT. J is TRBJ1-5 and V is TRBV28; TRBD1 agrees at 7 bases. This CDR3 is built from 14 residues. V shed 6 bases, J shed 5 bases, and the junction held 7 bases outside the gene matches. CDR1 is MDHEN and CDR2 is SYDVKM in the germline V gene.

J is TRBJ2-7 and V is TRBV9; TRBD1 is a possible D gene (6 bases). This CDR3 is 13 amino acids long. Deletions cut 4 bases from V and 2 bases from J, with 10 bases between. Germline V CDR1 and CDR2: SGDLS, YYNGEE. Written as DNA, the CDR3 is TGTGCCAGCAGCCGGGACATGGCCTACGAGCAGTACTTC. Translating gives CASSRDMAYEQYF.

The V and J genes are TRBV9 and TRBJ1-2; no firm D call. The CDR3 consists of 12 residues. Trimming cost V 0 bases and J 9 bases, with 9 bases left between them. The germline gives CDR1 SGDLS, CDR2 YYNGEE. The CDR3 DNA reads as TGTGCCAGCAGCGTAGACTTCATTAGCTACACCTTC. This translates into CASSVDFISYTF.

The chain uses TRBV29-1 and TRBJ2-7; 13 bases line up with TRBD2. Germline loops: CDR1 SQVTM, CDR2 ANQGSEA. The V gene end was trimmed by 7 bases and the J gene end by 5 bases; junction bases not matched to a gene: 5. The CDR3 spans 13 residues. The CDR3 here is CSAALAGGHEQYF. As DNA, the CDR3 is TGCAGCGCCGCACTAGCGGGAGGGCACGAGCAGTACTTC.

This clone was seen only once. The chain links TRBV6-1 to TRBJ2-5; 11 bases are shared with TRBD2. With 4 bases clipped from V and 1 base from J, the junction kept 5 bases outside the gene matches. Germline CDR1 and CDR2: MNHNS and SASEGT. The CDR3 covers 16 residues. The CDR3 loop reads CASSVLLAGAQETQYF. The CDR3 DNA sequence: TGTGCCAGCAGTGTGTTACTAGCGGGAGCCCAAGAGACCCAGTACTTC.

The CDR3 region is CASSLQGRMNTEAFF. The DNA of the CDR3 is TGTGCCAGCAGCTTACAGGGTAGGATGAACACTGAAGCTTTCTTT. The chain links TRBV11-3 to TRBJ1-1; tentatively, D is TRBD1 (5 bases). V was pared by 2 bases and J by 0 bases, with 10 bases between. The germline gives CDR1 SGHNT, CDR2 YENEEA. This CDR3 has 15 amino acids. Full variable domain (missing parts from reference TRBV11-3 and TRBJ1-1): EAGVVQSPRYKIIEKKQPVAFWCNPISGHNTLYWYLQNLGQGPELLIRYENEEAVDDSQLPKDRFSAERLKGVDSTLKIQPAELGDSAVYLCASSLQGRMNTEAFFGQGTRLTVV.

The V gene is TRBV11-2, the J gene TRBJ2-7; tentative D call: TRBD1 (5 bases). V lost 6 bases to trimming and J lost 3 bases, with 18 bases between them. Looked up from germline, CDR1 is SGHAT and CDR2 is FQNNGV. CDR3 length: 15 residues. Here the CDR3 reads CASRDMDTLDYEQYF. DNA for the CDR3: TGTGCCAGCAGAGATATGGACACCCTAGACTACGAGCAGTACTTC.

In its sample, this clone was seen once. The J gene is TRBJ1-3, the V gene TRBV21-1; the DNA was not compared with TRBD1, the D call given in the table. TRBV21-1 is deemed a pseudogene. The CDR3 has 14 residues. This CDR3 is CASSKGGPGNTIYF. The CDR3 DNA is TGTGCCAGCAGCAAAGGGGGGCCTGGAAACACCATATATTTT.

The CDR3 loop is CASSYSIRGGETQYF. The CDR3 nucleotides read TGTGCCAGCAGTTACTCGATAAGGGGCGGCGAGACCCAGTACTTC. This chain uses TRBV6-6 with TRBJ2-5; possibly TRBD1 for D (5 bases). The CDR3 contains 15 residues. Per germline, CDR1 MNHNY and CDR2 SVGAGI (reference sequence). Trimming shortened V by 0 bases and J by 5 bases, and 13 bases separated the two germline ends.

This chain uses TRBV7-3 with TRBJ2-1, with 9 bases identical to TRBD2. This CDR3 region has 15 residues. Trimming at V came to 4 bases and at J to 10 bases, leaving 11 bases not matched to a gene. Germline lookup yields CDR1 SGHTA and CDR2 FQGTGA. CDR3 sequence: CASSWGTSPIGEQFF. CDR3 coding DNA: TGTGCCAGCAGCTGGGGGACTAGCCCGATCGGGGAGCAGTTCTTC.

The genes are TRBV7-8 and TRBJ1-5, with TRBD1 matching over 8 bases. There are 15 residues in the CDR3. J was trimmed by 9 bases and V by 4 bases; bases with no gene match: 11. Germline CDR1 SGHVS, CDR2 FQNEAQ. CDR3 in DNA: TGTGCCAGCAGCTCCGGGACAGGCCCACTTGGGCCCCAGCATTTT. Translated: CASSSGTGPLGPQHF.

A word on this clone: Its ends do not fully match the called genes, so a read error is possible. The gene calls are TRBV7-7 and TRBJ2-2; a weak D match, TRBD2 (7 bases). The CDR3 is made up of 16 amino acids. Germline V gene sequence: CDR1 SSHAT, CDR2 FNYEAQ (reference sequence). The CDR3 region has the DNA TGTGCTAGCAGCCCTGCGGGGGCAGGAGATACCGGGGAGCTGTTTTTT. Translation gives CASSPAGAGDTGELFF.

The chain has TRBV19 and TRBJ2-3; 8 bases match TRBD1. CDR3 length: 14 amino acids. CDR1 is LNHDA and CDR2 is SQIVND in the germline V gene (reference sequence). V was clipped by 5 bases and J by 4 bases; unmatched bases: 5. Written as DNA, the CDR3 is TGTGCCAGTAGTCCACGGACAGGGTCAGATACGCAGTATTTT. It is translated as CASSPRTGSDTQYF.

This chain links TRBV11-2 with TRBJ2-3; weak D call: TRBD2 (5 bases). This CDR3 comprises 14 residues. V was pared by 7 bases and J by 6 bases, with 17 bases between. Germline CDR1 and CDR2: SGHAT and FQNNGV. This chain's CDR3 is CASKRGGPFDTQYF. DNA for the CDR3: TGTGCCAGCAAACGAGGAGGACCCTTTGATACGCAGTATTTT.

V is TRBV19 and J is TRBJ2-2, with D possibly matching TRBD2 (5 bases). With 6 bases removed from V and 6 bases from J, the gap between germline ends came to 20 bases. Germline V lookup: CDR1 LNHDA, CDR2 SQIVND (reference sequence). This CDR3 contains 16 residues. Here the CDR3 reads CASRERWRSEAGELFF. Here the CDR3 DNA reads TGTGCCAGTAGGGAACGATGGCGTAGCGAGGCCGGGGAGCTGTTTTTT.

The V gene is TRBV9, the J gene TRBJ2-1; 12 bases are shared with TRBD2. V lost 3 bases and J lost 4; bases outside the gene matches: 2. CDR1 SGDLS and CDR2 YYNGEE come from the germline V gene. CDR3 size: 15 residues. The CDR3 loop is CASSASGGDYNEQFF. For the CDR3, the DNA is TGTGCCAGCAGCGCTAGCGGGGGGGATTACAATGAGCAGTTCTTC.

This clone was detected once. The V gene is TRBV3-1 (or the pseudogene TRBV3-2), the J gene TRBJ2-3; 11 bases are a match to TRBD2. This CDR3 has 15 residues. V shed 4 bases and J 6 bases; nucleotides not matched to a gene: 6. Germline loops: CDR1 LGHDT, CDR2 YNNKEL (reference sequence). The CDR3 DNA reads as TGTGCCAGCAGCCCCACTAGCGGGAGAACTGATACGCAGTATTTT. Protein product: CASSPTSGRTDTQYF.

CDR3 sequence (DNA): TGTGCCAGCAGCTTGGAACAGGGGGCCGGAGGCTACACCTTC. It codes for CASSLEQGAGGYTF. The V and J genes are TRBV5-4 and TRBJ1-2; 9 bases fit TRBD1. The junction had 5 bases not matched to a gene; V was cut back by 0 bases and J by 8 bases. Germline assignment: CDR1 SGHNT and CDR2 YYREEE (reference sequence). The length of the CDR3 is 14 residues.

CDR3 amino acids: CASSRQGAPPQHF. Here the CDR3 DNA reads TGCGCCAGCAGCCGACAGGGTGCACCCCCCCAGCATTTT. The J gene is TRBJ1-5, the V gene TRBV5-1, with 7 bases lining up with TRBD1. Trimming at V came to 4 bases and at J to 10 bases, leaving 8 bases not matched to a gene. CDR3 length equals 13 residues. Germline CDR1 SGHRS, CDR2 YFSETQ.

This chain uses TRBV4-2 with TRBJ1-1; a weak D match, TRBD1 (6 bases). V dropped 3 bases and J dropped 2 bases, with 10 bases sitting between them. CDR3 size: 14 residues. Per germline, CDR1 LGHNA and CDR2 YNFKEQ. The CDR3 reads CASSHGGRNTEAFF. The CDR3 DNA reads TGTGCCAGCAGCCACGGGGGGCGCAACACTGAAGCTTTCTTT.

The chain uses TRBV6-5 and TRBJ2-3, with a weak D call TRBD1 (5 bases). The ends were cut back, 6 bases at V and 7 bases at J, with 20 bases in the middle. Germline CDR1 and CDR2: MNHEY and SVGAGI. This CDR3 is 15 amino acids long. The CDR3 protein is CASRARVPSYYTQYF. The CDR3 bases are TGTGCCAGCAGAGCCAGGGTTCCCTCCTATTATACGCAGTATTTT.

J is TRBJ2-1 and V is TRBV5-1, with a tentative D call TRBD1 (8 bases). This CDR3 region has 19 residues. V lost 3 bases, J lost 4 bases, and 26 bases lay in between. Germline CDR1 SGHRS, CDR2 YFSETQ. The CDR3 region is CASSSPRDRRVGGYNEQFF. CDR3 bases: TGCGCCAGCAGCTCACCGAGGGACAGGCGGGTCGGGGGGTACAATGAGCAGTTCTTC.

The gene calls are TRBV7-6 and TRBJ2-5, with D maybe TRBD2 (6 bases). This CDR3 region has 12 residues. Trimming shortened V by 7 bases and J by 4 bases, and 10 bases separated the two germline ends. Germline loops: CDR1 SGHVS, CDR2 FNYEAQ. CDR3: CASTSGGETQYF. The CDR3 nucleotides read TGTGCCAGCACCTCCGGGGGAGAGACCCAGTACTTC. Complete variable domain (other parts from reference TRBV7-6 and TRBJ2-5): GAGVSQSPRYKVTKRGQDVALRCDPISGHVSLYWYRQALGQGPEFLTYFNYEAQQDKSGLPNDRFSAERPEGSISTLTIQRTEQRDSAMYRCASTSGGETQYFGPGTRLLVL.